This T cell receptor (beta chain) was sequenced in a study of blood T cell repertoires in COVID-19. The overall study: The cDNA or gDNA used as material had been derived from T cells, B-cell-depleted T cells, or PBMCs.

Original handling: Nucleated cell counts were estimated from reference gene primer amplification. The method was immunoSEQ multiplex PCR; TCRdb's version includes in-frame clones alone and lacks a portion of them. The DNA was the basis for D and trimming; V, J and clone size are from that table. Counted here are about 390,000 clones, approximately 87% occurring once; the ten biggest clones make up 10%. Those enrolled, adults aged roughly 18 to 95 years, came from 25 or so US areas. The sample was PBMCs or T cells enriched from blood (not recorded which). The sequence derives from a woman aged 50 to 60 who had recovered from COVID-19.

CDR3 protein: CAWRPGQAGYGYTF. In nucleotides, the CDR3 is TGTGCCTGGAGACCCGGACAGGCAGGCTATGGCTACACCTTC. The J gene is TRBJ1-2, the V gene TRBV30, with 7 bases aligning to TRBD1. The length of the CDR3 is 14 residues. Per the germline V gene, CDR1 is GTSNPN and CDR2 is SVGIG (reference sequence). Trimming at V came to 3 bases and at J to 4 bases, leaving 8 bases not matched to a gene.